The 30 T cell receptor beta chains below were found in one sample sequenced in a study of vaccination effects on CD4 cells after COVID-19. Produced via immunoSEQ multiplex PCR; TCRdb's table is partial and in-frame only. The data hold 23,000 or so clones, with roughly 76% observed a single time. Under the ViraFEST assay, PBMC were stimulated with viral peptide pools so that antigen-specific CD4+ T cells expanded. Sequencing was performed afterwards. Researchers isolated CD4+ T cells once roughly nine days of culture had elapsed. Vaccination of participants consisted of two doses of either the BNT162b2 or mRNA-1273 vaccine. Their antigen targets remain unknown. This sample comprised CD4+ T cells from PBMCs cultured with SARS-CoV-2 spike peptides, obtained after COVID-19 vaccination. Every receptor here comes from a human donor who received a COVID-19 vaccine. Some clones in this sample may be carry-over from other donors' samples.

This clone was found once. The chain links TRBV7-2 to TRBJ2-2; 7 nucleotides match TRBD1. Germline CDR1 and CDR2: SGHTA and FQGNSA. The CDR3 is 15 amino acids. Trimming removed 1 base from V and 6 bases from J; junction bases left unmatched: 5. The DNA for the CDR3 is TGTGCCAGCAGCTTAGTGAACAGGGGCCCCGGGGAGCTGTTTTTT. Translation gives CASSLVNRGPGELFF.

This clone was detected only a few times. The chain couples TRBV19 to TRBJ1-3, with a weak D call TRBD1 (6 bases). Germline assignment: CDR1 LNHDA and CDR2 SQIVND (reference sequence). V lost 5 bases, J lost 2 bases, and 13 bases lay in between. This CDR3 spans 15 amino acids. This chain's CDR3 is CASSGSTGPGNTIYF. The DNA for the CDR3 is TGTGCCAGTAGTGGCTCGACAGGACCTGGAAACACCATATATTTT.

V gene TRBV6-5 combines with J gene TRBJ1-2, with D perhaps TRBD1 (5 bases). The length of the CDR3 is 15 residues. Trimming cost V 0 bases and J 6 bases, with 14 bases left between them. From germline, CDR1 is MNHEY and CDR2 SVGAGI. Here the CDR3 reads CASSYSEQGSNGYTF. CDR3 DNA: TGTGCCAGCAGTTACTCGGAGCAGGGAAGTAATGGCTACACCTTC.

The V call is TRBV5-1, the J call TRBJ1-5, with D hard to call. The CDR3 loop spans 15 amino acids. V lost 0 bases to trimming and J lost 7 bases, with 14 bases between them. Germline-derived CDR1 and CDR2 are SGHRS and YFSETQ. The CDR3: CASSLESSSGQPQHF. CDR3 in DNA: TGCGCCAGCAGCTTGGAGAGCTCCTCGGGACAGCCCCAGCATTTT.

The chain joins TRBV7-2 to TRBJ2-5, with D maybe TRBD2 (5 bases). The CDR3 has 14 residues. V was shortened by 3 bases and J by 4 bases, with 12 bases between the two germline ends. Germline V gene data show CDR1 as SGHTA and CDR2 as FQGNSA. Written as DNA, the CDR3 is TGTGCCAGCAGCTTCCTAGCTCCCTCAGAGACCCAGTACTTC. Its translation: CASSFLAPSETQYF. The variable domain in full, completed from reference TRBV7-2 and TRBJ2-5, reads GAGVSQSPSNKVTEKGKDVELRCDPISGHTALYWYRQSLGQGLEFLIYFQGNSAPDKSGLPSDRFSAERTGGSVSTLTIQRTQQEDSAVYLCASSFLAPSETQYFGPGTRLLVL.

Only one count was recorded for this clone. CDR3 protein: CASSLSREYEQYV. The CDR3 region has the DNA TGCGCCAGCAGTTTAAGTAGAGAATACGAGCAGTACGTC. The gene calls are TRBV10-2 and TRBJ2-7, with D unresolved. Germline values: CDR1 WSHSY, CDR2 SAAADI. The CDR3 sequence is 13 residues long. V gave up 5 bases and J gave up 4 bases, with 12 bases separating them.

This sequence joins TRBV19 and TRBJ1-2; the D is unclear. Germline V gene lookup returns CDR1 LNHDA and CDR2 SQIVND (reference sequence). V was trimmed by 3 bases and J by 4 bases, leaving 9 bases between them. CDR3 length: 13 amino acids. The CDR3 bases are TGTGCCAGTAGTATTGGAGGGTTCTATGGCTACACCTTC. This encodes CASSIGGFYGYTF.

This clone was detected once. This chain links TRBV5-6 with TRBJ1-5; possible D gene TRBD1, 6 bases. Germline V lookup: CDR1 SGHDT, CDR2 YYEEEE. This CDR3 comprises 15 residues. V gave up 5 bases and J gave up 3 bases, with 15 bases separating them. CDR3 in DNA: TGTGCCAGCAGTAGACAGGACTATCCCAATCAGCCCCAGCATTTT. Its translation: CASSRQDYPNQPQHF.

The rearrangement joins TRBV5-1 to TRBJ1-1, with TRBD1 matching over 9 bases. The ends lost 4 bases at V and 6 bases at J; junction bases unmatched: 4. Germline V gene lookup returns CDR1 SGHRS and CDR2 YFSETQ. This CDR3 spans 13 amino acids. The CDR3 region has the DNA TGCGCCAGCAGCGTTTGGACAGGGGCTGAAGCTTTCTTT. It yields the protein CASSVWTGAEAFF.

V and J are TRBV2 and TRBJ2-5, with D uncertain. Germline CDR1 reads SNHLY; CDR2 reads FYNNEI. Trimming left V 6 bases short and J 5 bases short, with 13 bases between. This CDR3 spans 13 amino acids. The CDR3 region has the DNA TGTGCCAGCAGCGAATCGAATGGGGAGACCCAGTACTTC. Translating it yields CASSESNGETQYF.

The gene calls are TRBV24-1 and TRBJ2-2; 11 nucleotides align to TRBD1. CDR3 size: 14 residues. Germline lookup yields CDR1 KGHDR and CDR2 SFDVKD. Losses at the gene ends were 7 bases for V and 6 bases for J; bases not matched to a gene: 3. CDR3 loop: CATRGTGGPGELFF. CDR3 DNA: TGTGCCACCAGGGGGACAGGGGGTCCCGGGGAGCTGTTTTTT.

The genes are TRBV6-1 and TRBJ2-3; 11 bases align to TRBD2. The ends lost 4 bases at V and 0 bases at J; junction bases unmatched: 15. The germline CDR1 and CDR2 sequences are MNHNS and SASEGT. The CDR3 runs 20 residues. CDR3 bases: TGTGCCAGCAGTGCTTGGTACCTAAATAGCGGGGGGGATAGCACAGATACGCAGTATTTT. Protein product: CASSAWYLNSGGDSTDTQYF.

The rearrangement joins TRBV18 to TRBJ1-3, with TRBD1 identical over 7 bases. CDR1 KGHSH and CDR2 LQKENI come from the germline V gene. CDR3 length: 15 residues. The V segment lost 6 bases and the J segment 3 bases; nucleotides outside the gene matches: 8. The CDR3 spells CASSPPGQIGNTIYF. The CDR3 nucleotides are TGTGCCAGCTCCCCGCCGGGACAGATTGGAAACACCATATATTTT.

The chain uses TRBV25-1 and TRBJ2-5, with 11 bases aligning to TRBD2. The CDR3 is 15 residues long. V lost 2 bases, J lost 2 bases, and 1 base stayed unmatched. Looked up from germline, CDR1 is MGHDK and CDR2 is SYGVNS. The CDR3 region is CASSETSGGQETQYF. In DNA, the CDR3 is TGTGCCAGCAGTGAAACTAGCGGGGGACAAGAGACCCAGTACTTC.

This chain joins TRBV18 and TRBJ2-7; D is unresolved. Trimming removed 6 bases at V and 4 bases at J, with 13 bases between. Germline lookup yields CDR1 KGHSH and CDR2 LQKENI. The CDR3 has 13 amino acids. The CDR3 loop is CASSSDVGYEQYV. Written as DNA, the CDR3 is TGTGCCAGCTCCTCCGACGTGGGGTACGAGCAGTACGTC.

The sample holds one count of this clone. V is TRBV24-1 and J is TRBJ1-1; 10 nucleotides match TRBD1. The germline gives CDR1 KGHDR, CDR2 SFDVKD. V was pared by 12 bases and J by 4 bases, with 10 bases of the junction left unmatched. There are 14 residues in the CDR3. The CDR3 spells CAVLPRTGGTEAFF. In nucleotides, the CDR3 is TGTGCCGTCCTACCCCGGACAGGGGGCACTGAAGCTTTCTTT.

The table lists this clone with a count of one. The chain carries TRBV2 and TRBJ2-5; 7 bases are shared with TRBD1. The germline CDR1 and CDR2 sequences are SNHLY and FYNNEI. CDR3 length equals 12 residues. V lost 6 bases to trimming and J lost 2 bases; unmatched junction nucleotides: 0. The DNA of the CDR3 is TGTGCCAGCAGGGGACAGCAAGAGACCCAGTACTTC. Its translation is CASRGQQETQYF.

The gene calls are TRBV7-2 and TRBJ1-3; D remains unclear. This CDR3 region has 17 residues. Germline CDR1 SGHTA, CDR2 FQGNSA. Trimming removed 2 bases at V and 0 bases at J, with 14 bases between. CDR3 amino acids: CASSLSVQPYSGNTIYF. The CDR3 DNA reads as TGTGCCAGCAGCTTATCGGTGCAGCCATACTCTGGAAACACCATATATTTT.

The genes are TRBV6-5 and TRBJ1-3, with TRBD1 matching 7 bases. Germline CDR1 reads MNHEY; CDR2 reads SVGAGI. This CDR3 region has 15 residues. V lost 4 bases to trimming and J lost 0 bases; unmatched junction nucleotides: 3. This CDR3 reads CASSFWTGSGNTIYF. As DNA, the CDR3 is TGTGCCAGCAGTTTCTGGACAGGCTCTGGAAACACCATATATTTT.

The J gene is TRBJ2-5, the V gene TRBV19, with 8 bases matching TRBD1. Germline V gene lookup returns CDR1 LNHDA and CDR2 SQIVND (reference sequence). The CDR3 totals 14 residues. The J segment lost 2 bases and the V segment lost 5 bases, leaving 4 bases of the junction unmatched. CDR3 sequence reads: CASSPQGEQETQYF. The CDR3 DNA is TGTGCCAGTAGTCCACAGGGGGAGCAAGAGACCCAGTACTTC.

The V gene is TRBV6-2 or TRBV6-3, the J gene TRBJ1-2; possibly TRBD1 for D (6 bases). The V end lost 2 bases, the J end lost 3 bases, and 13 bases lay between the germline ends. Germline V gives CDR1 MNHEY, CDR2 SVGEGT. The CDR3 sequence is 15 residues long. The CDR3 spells CASSYIRDTYYGYTF. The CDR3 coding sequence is TGTGCCAGCAGTTACATCCGGGACACTTACTATGGCTACACCTTC.

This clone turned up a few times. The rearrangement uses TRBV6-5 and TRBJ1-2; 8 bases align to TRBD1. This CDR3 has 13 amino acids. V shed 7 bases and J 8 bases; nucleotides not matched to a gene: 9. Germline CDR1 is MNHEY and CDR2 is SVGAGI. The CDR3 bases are TGTGCCAGCACCAATCACAGGGGGAAAGGCTACACCTTC. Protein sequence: CASTNHRGKGYTF.

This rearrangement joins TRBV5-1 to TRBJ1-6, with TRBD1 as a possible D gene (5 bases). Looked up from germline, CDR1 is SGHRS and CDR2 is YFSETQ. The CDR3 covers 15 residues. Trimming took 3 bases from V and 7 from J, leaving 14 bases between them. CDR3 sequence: CASSWTRAGNSPLHF. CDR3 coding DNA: TGCGCCAGCAGCTGGACCAGGGCAGGAAATTCACCCCTCCACTTT.

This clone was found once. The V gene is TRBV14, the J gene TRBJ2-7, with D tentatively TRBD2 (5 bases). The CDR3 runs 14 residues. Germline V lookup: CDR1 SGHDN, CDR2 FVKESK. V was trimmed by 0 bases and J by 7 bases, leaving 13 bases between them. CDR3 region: CASSQDIRGKEQYV. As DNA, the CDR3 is TGTGCCAGCAGCCAAGATATCCGGGGAAAAGAGCAGTACGTC.

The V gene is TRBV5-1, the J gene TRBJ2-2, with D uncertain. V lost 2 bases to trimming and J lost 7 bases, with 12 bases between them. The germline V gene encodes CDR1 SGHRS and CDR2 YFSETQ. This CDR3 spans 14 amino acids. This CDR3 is CASSLMTTNGELFF. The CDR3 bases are TGCGCCAGCAGCTTAATGACCACTAACGGGGAGCTGTTTTTT.

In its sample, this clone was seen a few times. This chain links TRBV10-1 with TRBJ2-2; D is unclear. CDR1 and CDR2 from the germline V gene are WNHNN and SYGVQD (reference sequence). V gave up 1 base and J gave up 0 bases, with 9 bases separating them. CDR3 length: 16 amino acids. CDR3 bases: TGCGCCAGCAGTGAGTGGCAGGCATCGAACACCGGGGAGCTGTTTTTT. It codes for CASSEWQASNTGELFF.

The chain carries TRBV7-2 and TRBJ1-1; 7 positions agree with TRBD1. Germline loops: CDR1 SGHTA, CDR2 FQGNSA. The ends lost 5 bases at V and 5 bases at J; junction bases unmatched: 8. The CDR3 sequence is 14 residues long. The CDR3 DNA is TGTGCCAGCAGCCAAACAGGGGAGCGGACTGAAGCTTTCTTT. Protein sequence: CASSQTGERTEAFF. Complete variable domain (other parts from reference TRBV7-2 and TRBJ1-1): GAGVSQSPSNKVTEKGKDVELRCDPISGHTALYWYRQSLGQGLEFLIYFQGNSAPDKSGLPSDRFSAERTGGSVSTLTIQRTQQEDSAVYLCASSQTGERTEAFFGQGTRLTVV.

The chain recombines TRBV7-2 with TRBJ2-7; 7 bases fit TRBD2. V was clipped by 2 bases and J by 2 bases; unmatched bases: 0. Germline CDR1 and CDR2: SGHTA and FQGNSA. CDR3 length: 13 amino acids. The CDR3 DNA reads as TGTGCCAGCAGCTTACGGGAGGCCTACGAGCAGTACGTC. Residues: CASSLREAYEQYV.

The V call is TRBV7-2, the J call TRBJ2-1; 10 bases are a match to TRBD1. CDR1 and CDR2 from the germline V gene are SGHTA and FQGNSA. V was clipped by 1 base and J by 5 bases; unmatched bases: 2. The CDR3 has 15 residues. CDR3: CASSLVGQGNNEQFF. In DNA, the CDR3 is TGTGCCAGCAGCTTAGTGGGACAGGGGAACAATGAGCAGTTCTTC.

The CDR3 is CSVPRPGTGFGEQFF. The DNA of the CDR3 is TGCAGCGTCCCCCGCCCTGGGACAGGGTTCGGTGAGCAGTTCTTC. The V and J genes are TRBV29-1 and TRBJ2-1, with TRBD1 identical over 9 bases. V shed 6 bases and J 9 bases; nucleotides not matched to a gene: 15. Germline CDR1 reads SQVTM; CDR2 reads ANQGSEA. This CDR3 region has 15 residues.